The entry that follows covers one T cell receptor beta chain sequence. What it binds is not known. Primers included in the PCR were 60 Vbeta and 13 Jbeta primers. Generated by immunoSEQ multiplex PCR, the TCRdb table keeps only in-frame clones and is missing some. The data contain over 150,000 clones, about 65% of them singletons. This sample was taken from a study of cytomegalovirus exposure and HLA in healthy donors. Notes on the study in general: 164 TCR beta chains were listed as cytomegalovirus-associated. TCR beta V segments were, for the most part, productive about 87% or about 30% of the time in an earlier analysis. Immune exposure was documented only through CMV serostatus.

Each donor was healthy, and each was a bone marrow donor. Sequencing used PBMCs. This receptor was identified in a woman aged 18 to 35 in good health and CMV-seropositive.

The CDR3 DNA is TGTGCCAGCAGTTACTCCCCGGGGTTAGACACTGAAGCTTTCTTT. As protein: CASSYSPGLDTEAFF. The chain uses TRBV6-5 and TRBJ1-1; D gene unclear. V was pared by 0 bases and J by 3 bases, with 11 bases between. Germline CDR1 and CDR2: MNHEY and SVGAGI. This CDR3 contains 15 residues.